This TCR beta chain was identified in a study of T cells after yellow fever vaccination. One entry per CDR3 protein, called by TCRdb with MiXCR from the 5' RACE reads. Seen here are around 300,000 distinct CDR3 sequences, around 4.4% observed once, and the top ten hold roughly a fifth. V was cut by 4 bases and J by 2 bases, with 15 bases left in between. The CDR3 extends over 15 amino acids. The germline gives CDR1 SQVTM, CDR2 ANQGSEA. This clonotype occurred a few times. The target antigen is unknown. Notes on the study in general: FACS-sorted repertoires could contain abundant clonotypes contaminating from the bulk population. There was a small share of clonotypes that showed up in both the CD4 and CD8 compartments.

The rearrangement joins TRBV29-1 to TRBJ2-1, with D maybe TRBD2 (7 bases). The receptor's source is a man aged 18 to 30 who received the YFV17D yellow fever vaccine. This material consisted of PBMCs, taken 15 days after the yellow fever booster vaccination. The DNA for the CDR3 is TGCAGCGTTGCGGGGGCTAGCGGAACCTACAATGAGCAGTTCTTC. This encodes CSVAGASGTYNEQFF.